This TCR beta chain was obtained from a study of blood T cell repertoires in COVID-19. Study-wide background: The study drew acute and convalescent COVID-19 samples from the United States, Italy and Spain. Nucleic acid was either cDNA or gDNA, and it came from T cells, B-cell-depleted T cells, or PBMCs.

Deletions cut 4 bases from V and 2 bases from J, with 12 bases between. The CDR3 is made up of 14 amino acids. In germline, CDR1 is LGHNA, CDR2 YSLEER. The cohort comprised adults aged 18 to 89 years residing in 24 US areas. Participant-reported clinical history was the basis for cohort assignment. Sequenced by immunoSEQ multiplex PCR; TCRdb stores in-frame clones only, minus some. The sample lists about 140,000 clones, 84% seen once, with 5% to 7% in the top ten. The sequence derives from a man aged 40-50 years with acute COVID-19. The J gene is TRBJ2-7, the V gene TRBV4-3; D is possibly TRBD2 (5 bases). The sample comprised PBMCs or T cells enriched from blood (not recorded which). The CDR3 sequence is CASSPYRGAYEQYF. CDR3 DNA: TGCGCCAGCAGCCCCTACCGGGGAGCCTACGAGCAGTACTTC.